The sequence of this T cell receptor (beta chain) was determined in a study of T cell responses to AZD1222 COVID-19 vaccine. Whole-study results and caveats: Distributed over spike, vaccine-associated CD4 TCRs predominated at 160-218 and 743-854.

Assay used: immunoSEQ multiplex PCR; TCRdb lists only in-frame clones, some missing. The profile shows 200,000 to 250,000 clones, around 93% of them singletons. The germline CDR1 and CDR2 sequences are SGHNT and YYREEE (reference sequence). CDR3 length: 14 residues. V lost 5 bases, J lost 1 base, and 4 bases stayed unmatched. Notes on this clone: Its antigen is not known.

The V gene is TRBV5-4, the J gene TRBJ2-3, with 7 nucleotides matching TRBD2. The sequence came from an adult in good health. Here the sequenced sample was peripheral blood, taken on day 0 of MenACWY control vaccination. CDR3 loop: CASSSRGGTDTQYF. CDR3 in DNA: TGTGCCAGCAGTTCCCGGGGGGGCACAGATACGCAGTATTTT.